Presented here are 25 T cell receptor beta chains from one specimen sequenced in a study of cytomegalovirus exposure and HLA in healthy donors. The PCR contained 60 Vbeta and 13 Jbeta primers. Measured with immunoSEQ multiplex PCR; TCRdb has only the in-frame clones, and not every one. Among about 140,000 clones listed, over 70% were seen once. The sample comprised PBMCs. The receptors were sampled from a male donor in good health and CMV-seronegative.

The CDR3 here is CASSLAGRSDTQYF. The CDR3 nucleotides read TGTGCCAGCAGTTTGGCAGGAAGGTCAGATACGCAGTATTTT. This chain joins TRBV27 and TRBJ2-3; D gene ambiguous. This CDR3 has 14 amino acids. V lost 3 bases and J lost 4, with 11 bases in between. Germline-derived CDR1 and CDR2 are MNHEY and SMNVEV (reference sequence).

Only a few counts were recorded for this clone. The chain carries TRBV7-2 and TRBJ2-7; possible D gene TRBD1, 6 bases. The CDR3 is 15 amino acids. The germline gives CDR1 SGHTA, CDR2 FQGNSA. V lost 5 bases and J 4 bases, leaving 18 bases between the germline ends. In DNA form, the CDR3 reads TGTGCCAGCAGCCCCTTTCCCAGGGGAAGGTACGAGCAGTACTTC. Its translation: CASSPFPRGRYEQYF.

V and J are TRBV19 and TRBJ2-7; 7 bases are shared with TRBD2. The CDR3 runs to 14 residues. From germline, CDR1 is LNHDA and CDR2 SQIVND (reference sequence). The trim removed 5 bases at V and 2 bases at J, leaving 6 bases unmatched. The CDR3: CASSFGGGTYEQYF. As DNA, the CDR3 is TGTGCCAGTAGTTTTGGCGGGGGTACCTACGAGCAGTACTTC.

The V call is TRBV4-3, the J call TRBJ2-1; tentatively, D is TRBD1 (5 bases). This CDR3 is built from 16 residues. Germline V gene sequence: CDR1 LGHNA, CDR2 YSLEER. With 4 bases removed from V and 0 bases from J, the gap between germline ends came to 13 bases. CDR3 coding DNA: TGCGCCAGCAGCCTGGGGCCCTCGAGCTCCTACAATGAGCAGTTCTTC. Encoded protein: CASSLGPSSSYNEQFF.

CDR3 in DNA: TGTGCCAGCAGTGAGCTAGCGGGAGCCTACAATGAGCAGTTCTTC. Its protein product is CASSELAGAYNEQFF. The chain is built from TRBV9 and TRBJ2-1; 10 bases line up with TRBD2. This CDR3 spans 15 amino acids. The germline CDR1 and CDR2 sequences are SGDLS and YYNGEE. V lost 5 bases to trimming and J lost 2 bases; unmatched junction nucleotides: 4.

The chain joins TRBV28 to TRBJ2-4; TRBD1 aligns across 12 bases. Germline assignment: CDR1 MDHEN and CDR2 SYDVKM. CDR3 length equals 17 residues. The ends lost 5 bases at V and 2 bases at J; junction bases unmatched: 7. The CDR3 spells CASSVTGTGGSKNIQYF. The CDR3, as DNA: TGTGCCAGCAGTGTAACCGGGACAGGGGGCTCCAAAAACATTCAGTACTTC.

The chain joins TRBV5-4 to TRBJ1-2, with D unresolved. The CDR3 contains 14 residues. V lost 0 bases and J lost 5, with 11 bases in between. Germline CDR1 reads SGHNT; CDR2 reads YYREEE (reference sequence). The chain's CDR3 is CASSLGRAGYGYTF. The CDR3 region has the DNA TGTGCCAGCAGCTTGGGTCGGGCGGGGTATGGCTACACCTTC.

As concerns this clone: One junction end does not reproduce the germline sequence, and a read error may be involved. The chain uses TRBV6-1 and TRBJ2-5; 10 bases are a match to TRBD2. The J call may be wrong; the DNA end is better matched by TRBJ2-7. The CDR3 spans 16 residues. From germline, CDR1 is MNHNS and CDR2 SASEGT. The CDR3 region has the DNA TGTGCCAGCAGGGAAGCTAAGCGGGGGGGCTTCTACGAGCAGTACTTC. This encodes CASREAKRGGFYEQYF.

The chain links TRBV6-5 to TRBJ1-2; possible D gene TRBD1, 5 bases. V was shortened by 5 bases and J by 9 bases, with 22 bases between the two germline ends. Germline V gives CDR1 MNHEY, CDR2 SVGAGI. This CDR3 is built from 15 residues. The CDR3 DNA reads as TGTGCCAGCAGTCCCGGGACTTATTTCCGACCGCGCTACACCTTC. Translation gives CASSPGTYFRPRYTF.

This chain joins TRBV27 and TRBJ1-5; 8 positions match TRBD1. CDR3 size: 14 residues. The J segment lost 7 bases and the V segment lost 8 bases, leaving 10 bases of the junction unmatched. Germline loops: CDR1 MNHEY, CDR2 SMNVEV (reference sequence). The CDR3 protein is CASASGGAGQPQHF. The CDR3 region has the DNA TGTGCCAGCGCCTCAGGGGGCGCGGGCCAGCCCCAGCATTTT.

CDR3 sequence reads: CASSTLWGTRDNEQFF. The CDR3 DNA reads as TGTGCCAGTAGTACCCTCTGGGGGACTAGAGACAATGAGCAGTTCTTC. The V and J genes are TRBV19 and TRBJ2-1; 8 bases map to TRBD2. The CDR3 sequence is 16 residues long. CDR1 LNHDA and CDR2 SQIVND come from the germline V gene (reference sequence). V was clipped by 4 bases and J by 5 bases; unmatched bases: 10. Filled out from reference TRBV19 and TRBJ2-1, the complete variable domain reads DGGITQSPKYLFRKEGQNVTLSCEQNLNHDAMYWYRQDPGQGLRLIYYSQIVNDFQKGDIAEGYSVSREKKESFPLTVTSAQKNPTAFYLCASSTLWGTRDNEQFFGPGTRLTVL.

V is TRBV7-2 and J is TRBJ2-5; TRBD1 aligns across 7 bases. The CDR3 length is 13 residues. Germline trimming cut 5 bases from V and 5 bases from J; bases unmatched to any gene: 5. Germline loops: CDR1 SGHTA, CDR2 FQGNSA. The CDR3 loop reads CASSPGTAETQYF. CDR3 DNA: TGTGCCAGCAGCCCGGGGACAGCGGAGACCCAGTACTTC.

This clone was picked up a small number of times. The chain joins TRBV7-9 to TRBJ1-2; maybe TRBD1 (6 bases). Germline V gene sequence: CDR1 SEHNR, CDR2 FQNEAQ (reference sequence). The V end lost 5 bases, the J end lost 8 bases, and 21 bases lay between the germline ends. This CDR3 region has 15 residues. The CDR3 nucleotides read TGTGCCAGCAGCCCGATCGCGACAGGTGGCGGGGGCTACACCTTC. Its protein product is CASSPIATGGGGYTF.

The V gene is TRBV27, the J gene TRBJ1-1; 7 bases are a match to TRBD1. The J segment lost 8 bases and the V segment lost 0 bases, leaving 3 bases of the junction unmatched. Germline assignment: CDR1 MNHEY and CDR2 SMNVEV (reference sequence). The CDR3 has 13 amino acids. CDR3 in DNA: TGTGCCAGCAGTTTATCGAAGGACAGGGAAGCTTTCTTT. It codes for CASSLSKDREAFF.

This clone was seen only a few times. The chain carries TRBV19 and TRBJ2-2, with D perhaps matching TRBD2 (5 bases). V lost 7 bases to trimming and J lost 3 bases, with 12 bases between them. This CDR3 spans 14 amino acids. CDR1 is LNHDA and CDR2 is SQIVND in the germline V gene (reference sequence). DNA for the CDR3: TGTGCCAGTAAACCGGGGTCGGACACCGGGGAGCTGTTTTTT. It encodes CASKPGSDTGELFF.

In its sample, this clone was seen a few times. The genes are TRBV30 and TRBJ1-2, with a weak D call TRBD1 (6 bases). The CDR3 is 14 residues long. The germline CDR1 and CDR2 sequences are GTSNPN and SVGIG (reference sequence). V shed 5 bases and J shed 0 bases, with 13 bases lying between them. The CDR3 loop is CAWDTGYSNYGYTF. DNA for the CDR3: TGTGCCTGGGATACAGGGTATTCTAACTATGGCTACACCTTC.

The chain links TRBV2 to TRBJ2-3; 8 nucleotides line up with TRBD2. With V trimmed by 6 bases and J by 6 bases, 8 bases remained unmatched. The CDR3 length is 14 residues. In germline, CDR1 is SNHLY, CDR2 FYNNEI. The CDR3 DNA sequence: TGTGCCAGCAGGCCAGCGGGAGTGGGGGATACGCAGTATTTT. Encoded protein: CASRPAGVGDTQYF.

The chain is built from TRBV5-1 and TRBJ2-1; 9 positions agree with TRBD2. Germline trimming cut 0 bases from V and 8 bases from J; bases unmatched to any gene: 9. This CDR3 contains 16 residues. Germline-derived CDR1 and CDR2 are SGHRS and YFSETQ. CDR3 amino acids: CASSLASSGDLDEQFF. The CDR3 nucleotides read TGCGCCAGCAGCTTGGCCTCTAGCGGGGATTTAGATGAGCAGTTCTTC.

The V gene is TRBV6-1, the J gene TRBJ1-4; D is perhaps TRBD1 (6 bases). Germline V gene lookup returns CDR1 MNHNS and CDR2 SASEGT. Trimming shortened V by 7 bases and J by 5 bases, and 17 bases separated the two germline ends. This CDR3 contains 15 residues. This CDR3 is CASTPRQVSNEKLFF. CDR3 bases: TGTGCCAGCACGCCCAGACAGGTCTCAAATGAAAAACTGTTTTTT.

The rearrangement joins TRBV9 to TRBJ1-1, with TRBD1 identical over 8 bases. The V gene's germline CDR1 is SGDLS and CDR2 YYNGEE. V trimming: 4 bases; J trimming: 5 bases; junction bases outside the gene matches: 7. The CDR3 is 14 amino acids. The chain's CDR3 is CASSPGGLRTEAFF. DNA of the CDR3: TGTGCCAGCAGCCCAGGGGGCCTACGAACTGAAGCTTTCTTT.

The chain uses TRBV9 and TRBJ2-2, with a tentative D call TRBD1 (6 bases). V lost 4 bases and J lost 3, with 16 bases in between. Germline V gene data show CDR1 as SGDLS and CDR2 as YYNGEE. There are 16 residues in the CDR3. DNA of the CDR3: TGTGCCAGCAGCTCGTCCGTGGGGGCAGACACCGGGGAGCTGTTTTTT. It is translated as CASSSSVGADTGELFF.

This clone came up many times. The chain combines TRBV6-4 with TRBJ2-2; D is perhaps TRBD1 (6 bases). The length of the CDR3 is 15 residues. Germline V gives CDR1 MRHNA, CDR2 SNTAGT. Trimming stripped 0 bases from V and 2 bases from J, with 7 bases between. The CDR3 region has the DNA TGTGCCAGCAGTGACTCCGGGACAAACACCGGGGAGCTGTTTTTT. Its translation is CASSDSGTNTGELFF.

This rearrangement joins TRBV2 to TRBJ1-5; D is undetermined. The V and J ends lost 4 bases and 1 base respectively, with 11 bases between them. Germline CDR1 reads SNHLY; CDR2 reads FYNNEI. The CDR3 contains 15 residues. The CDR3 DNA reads TGTGCCAGCAGTGTAGAGGGTTTAAGCAATCAGCCCCAGCATTTT. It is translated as CASSVEGLSNQPQHF.

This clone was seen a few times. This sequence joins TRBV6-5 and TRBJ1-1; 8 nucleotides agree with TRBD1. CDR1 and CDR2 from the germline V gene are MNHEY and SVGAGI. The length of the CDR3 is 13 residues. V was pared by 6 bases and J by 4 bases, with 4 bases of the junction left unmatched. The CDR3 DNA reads TGTGCCAGCAGATACAGGGGGGGCACTGAAGCTTTCTTT. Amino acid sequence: CASRYRGGTEAFF.

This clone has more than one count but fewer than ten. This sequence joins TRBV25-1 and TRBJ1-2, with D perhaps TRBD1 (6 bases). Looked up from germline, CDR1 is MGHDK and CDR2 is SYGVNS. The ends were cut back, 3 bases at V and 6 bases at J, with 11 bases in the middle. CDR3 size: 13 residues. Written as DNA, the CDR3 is TGTGCCAGCAGTGACCTTAACAGGGATGGCTACACCTTC. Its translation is CASSDLNRDGYTF.